This T cell receptor beta chain is from a study of graft-versus-host responses after intestinal transplantation. Study-level background: Transplant types were multivisceral, liver-intestinal, or isolated intestinal. Once they had received anti-thymocyte globulin induction, all recipients took tacrolimus and steroids for about three years.

Assay used: immunoSEQ multiplex PCR; TCRdb lists only in-frame clones, some missing. Among roughly 100,000 clones listed, more than 85% were seen once. CDR3 length: 16 residues. V lost 2 bases and J lost 2; bases outside the gene matches: 9. Germline V gene sequence: CDR1 SGHKS, CDR2 YYEKEE (reference sequence). Turning to this clone: Its antigen is as yet unknown.

This specimen consisted of unstimulated CD4+ T cells sorted from spleen or lymph node cells, obtained before intestinal transplant. The source is a human donor who received an intestinal transplant. The chain links TRBV5-5 to TRBJ1-2, with 7 nucleotides matching TRBD1. CDR3 in amino acids: CASSFRMTGINYGYTF. The CDR3 bases are TGTGCCAGCAGCTTCCGTATGACAGGGATAAACTATGGCTACACCTTC.